Detailed here is one T cell receptor beta chain. The sample belongs to a study of T cell changes during pregnancy in multiple sclerosis. The V gene lost 3 bases and the J gene lost 0 bases, with 9 bases spanning the gap. The germline gives CDR1 LNHDA, CDR2 SQIVND (reference sequence). This CDR3 spans 15 amino acids. Clones were read by immunoSEQ multiplex PCR, and TCRdb kept only the in-frame ones, dropping some. The sample lists about 24,000 clones, more than 75% occurring once. The chain uses TRBV19 and TRBJ1-5; D possibly corresponds to TRBD1 (6 bases). The TCR sequence derives from a female donor in good health, enrolled as a control in a pregnancy study. The material sequenced was CD4+ T cells from peripheral blood mononuclear cells, taken in the first trimester of pregnancy. CDR3 in DNA: TGTGCCAGTAGTATTGGGACACCTAGCAATCAGCCCCAGCATTTT. This encodes CASSIGTPSNQPQHF.